Detailed here is one TCR beta chain. Its antigen is not identified. This entry is derived from a study of CD8+CD57+ T cells in acquired aplastic anemia. Broader study findings: Patients and controls shared twenty-nine CD8+ CDR3 sequences.

Template material for TCR beta VDJ and CDR3 profiling consisted of genomic DNA. Via MiXCR, TCRdb re-called the reads, giving one row per CDR3 protein. The sample has 120,000 or so distinct CDR3 sequences; almost 40% are singletons. The ends lost 4 bases at V and 5 bases at J; junction bases unmatched: 5. Germline CDR1 reads SGHTA; CDR2 reads FQGNSA. The CDR3 covers 15 residues. Those patients picked for sequencing had displayed CD8+CD57+ cell expansion on flow cytometry. Patients were treatment-naive when blood was sampled. The rearrangement joins TRBV7-2 to TRBJ2-7, with TRBD2 matching 13 bases. Sequencing was carried out using sorted CD4+, CD8+, or CD8+CD57+ T cells (not recorded which) from PBMCs. The source of this sequence is a human donor with aplastic anemia. The CDR3 is CASSSHGLAGDEQYF. In nucleotides, the CDR3 is TGTGCCAGCAGCTCCCACGGACTAGCGGGGGACGAGCAGTACTTC.